This entry lists 23 T cell receptor beta chains sequenced from one sample in a study of glioma-infiltrating T cells after dendritic cell vaccination. The data were produced by immunoSEQ multiplex PCR, yet TCRdb's version contains in-frame clones alone and is incomplete. The profile covers some 90,000 clones, with 75% to 90% appearing a single time and over 2% taken by the ten largest. As for time point: after dendritic cell vaccination, including at tumor progression/relapse. Here the sequenced sample was blood, taken after dendritic cell vaccination. All receptors come from a human donor with glioblastoma.

J is TRBJ2-1 and V is TRBV9; no clear D. The CDR3 totals 19 residues. Germline loops: CDR1 SGDLS, CDR2 YYNGEE. V lost 4 bases and J 0 bases, leaving 23 bases between the germline ends. In nucleotides, the CDR3 is TGTGCCAGCAGCCCGCGGTATGGTAGTTTGCTGGGCTCCTACAATGAGCAGTTCTTC. It yields the protein CASSPRYGSLLGSYNEQFF.

The chain has TRBV2 and TRBJ1-4; D not certain. CDR1 is SNHLY and CDR2 is FYNNEI in the germline V gene. Trimming shortened V by 6 bases and J by 10 bases, and 21 bases separated the two germline ends. The CDR3 runs 15 residues. CDR3 amino acids: CASSPMEGGLAKLFF. The CDR3 DNA is TGTGCCAGCAGCCCTATGGAGGGAGGGTTAGCAAAACTGTTTTTT.

The V gene is TRBV14, the J gene TRBJ2-1; 7 bases match TRBD2. J was trimmed by 9 bases and V by 0 bases; bases with no gene match: 14. CDR1 is SGHDN, CDR2 FVKESK, per germline. This CDR3 region has 17 residues. Here the CDR3 reads CASSQDDTGGYIGEQFF. The DNA of the CDR3 is TGTGCCAGCAGCCAAGATGATACGGGGGGTTATATCGGTGAGCAGTTCTTC.

The J gene is TRBJ2-3, the V gene TRBV7-6; possibly TRBD2 for D (5 bases). CDR1 and CDR2 from the germline V gene are SGHVS and FNYEAQ. The CDR3 spans 14 residues. V shed 5 bases and J shed 5 bases, with 14 bases lying between them. CDR3 protein: CASSPTARGDTQYF. The CDR3 DNA reads TGTGCCAGCAGCCCGACGGCCCGGGGAGATACGCAGTATTTT.

This clone was counted only a few times. This chain links TRBV10-2 with TRBJ1-5; D might be TRBD1 (5 bases). The CDR3 has 14 residues. V lost 3 bases, J lost 5 bases, and 11 bases lay in between. Germline CDR1 is WSHSY and CDR2 is SAAADI. In nucleotides, the CDR3 is TGCGCCAGCAGTGATCGGCGGGGGGATCAGCCCCAGCATTTT. Translated, it gives CASSDRRGDQPQHF.

This clone was picked up a small number of times. The same CDR3 is also encoded by other DNA sequences in this sample. The V gene is TRBV7-9, the J gene TRBJ2-1, with 11 bases identical to TRBD2. J was trimmed by 4 bases and V by 5 bases; bases with no gene match: 4. The CDR3 consists of 15 residues. CDR1 is SEHNR, CDR2 FQNEAQ, per germline (reference sequence). The CDR3 spells CASSRLAGSYNEQFF. The DNA of the CDR3 is TGTGCCAGCAGCCGACTAGCGGGAAGTTACAATGAGCAGTTCTTC.

This rearrangement joins TRBV29-1 to TRBJ2-7; possible D gene TRBD2, 5 bases. The CDR3 is 13 residues long. CDR1 is SQVTM and CDR2 is ANQGSEA in the germline V gene. Trimming stripped 7 bases from V and 5 bases from J, with 18 bases between. The chain's CDR3 is CSAGGEDRHEQYF. CDR3 coding DNA: TGCAGCGCCGGAGGAGAGGATCGTCACGAGCAGTACTTC.

This chain joins TRBV4-1 and TRBJ2-3, with TRBD2 matching over 7 bases. J was trimmed by 6 bases and V by 4 bases; bases with no gene match: 16. The CDR3 runs 17 residues. The germline V gene has CDR1 MGHRA and CDR2 YSYEKL. CDR3 DNA sequence: TGCGCCAGCAGCCCCTCTAGGCTAGCGGCCACGGGCGATACGCAGTATTTT. Its protein is CASSPSRLAATGDTQYF.

The chain couples TRBV7-9 to TRBJ1-5; D is uncertain. Trimming shortened V by 5 bases and J by 5 bases, and 19 bases separated the two germline ends. Germline CDR1 and CDR2: SEHNR and FQNEAQ (reference sequence). The CDR3 totals 16 residues. The CDR3 spells CASSGGMTSGDQPQHF. The CDR3 nucleotides read TGTGCCAGCAGCGGCGGGATGACCTCGGGAGATCAGCCCCAGCATTTT.

The genes are TRBV7-7 and TRBJ2-1, with D possibly being TRBD1 (5 bases). CDR3 length: 18 residues. Germline loops: CDR1 SSHAT, CDR2 FNYEAQ (reference sequence). With 3 bases removed from V and 0 bases from J, the gap between germline ends came to 18 bases. CDR3 DNA: TGTGCCAGCAGCTTTTTCAGGGCCATCCAGAGCTCCTACAATGAGCAGTTCTTC. Translating it yields CASSFFRAIQSSYNEQFF.

This clone appeared a single time. This rearrangement joins TRBV5-1 to TRBJ2-2; TRBD1 might be the D (6 bases). The V gene's germline CDR1 is SGHRS and CDR2 YFSETQ. The germline V and J ends were trimmed by 2 bases and 4 bases, with 6 bases remaining between them. CDR3 size: 13 residues. The DNA for the CDR3 is TGCGCCAGCAGCTTACAGGGCACCGGGGAGCTGTTTTTT. Translating it yields CASSLQGTGELFF.

The chain is built from TRBV30 and TRBJ1-2, with a possible D match to TRBD1 (5 bases). Trimming took 0 bases from V and 7 from J, leaving 12 bases between them. Per the germline V gene, CDR1 is GTSNPN and CDR2 is SVGIG (reference sequence). CDR3 size: 13 residues. The chain's CDR3 is CAWSVGRVVGYTF. CDR3 bases: TGTGCCTGGAGTGTCGGCAGGGTCGTTGGCTACACCTTC.

This clone was detected only a few times. CDR3 in amino acids: CASALAGLEEKLFF. CDR3 DNA: TGTGCCAGCGCCCTGGCAGGGTTGGAGGAAAAACTGTTTTTT. The chain employs TRBV18 and TRBJ1-4, with a tentative D call TRBD1 (5 bases). V lost 8 bases and J lost 8, with 18 bases in between. CDR1 and CDR2 (germline): KGHSH, LQKENI. The CDR3 extends over 14 amino acids.

The chain links TRBV7-8 to TRBJ2-7, with TRBD1 matching 9 bases. Germline assignment: CDR1 SGHVS and CDR2 FQNEAQ. CDR3 length: 16 residues. J gave up 1 base and V 7 bases, and 11 bases lay outside the gene matches. For the CDR3, the DNA is TGTGCCAGCATTGGACAGGGGCTCCCTGATTCCTACGAGCAGTACTTC. Translated, it gives CASIGQGLPDSYEQYF.

The gene calls are TRBV28 and TRBJ1-5; weak D call: TRBD1 (6 bases). V lost 5 bases to trimming and J lost 3 bases, with 14 bases between them. Looked up from germline, CDR1 is MDHEN and CDR2 is SYDVKM. The CDR3 covers 15 residues. The CDR3 is CASSPSTGINQPQHF. In DNA, the CDR3 is TGTGCCAGCAGTCCCTCGACAGGAATCAATCAGCCCCAGCATTTT. The full variable domain, with the rest looked up from reference TRBV28 and TRBJ1-5, is DVKVTQSSRYLVKRTGEKVFLECVQDMDHENMFWYRQDPGLGLRLIYFSYDVKMKEKGDIPEGYSVSREKKERFSLILESASTNQTSMYLCASSPSTGINQPQHFGDGTRLSIL.

The CDR3 DNA reads TGTGCCAGCAGTGGACAGGGCGCTCATTCACCCCTCCACTTT. It encodes CASSGQGAHSPLHF. The V and J genes are TRBV6-1 and TRBJ1-6; 7 positions match TRBD1. The junction had 5 bases not matched to a gene; V was cut back by 4 bases and J by 8 bases. Looked up from germline, CDR1 is MNHNS and CDR2 is SASEGT. The CDR3 is 14 residues long.

The genes are TRBV7-6 and TRBJ2-2, with TRBD1 as a possible D gene (5 bases). From germline, CDR1 is SGHVS and CDR2 FNYEAQ. Trimming cost V 5 bases and J 6 bases, with 10 bases left between them. The CDR3 length is 13 residues. The CDR3 sequence is CASSPRGPGELFF. CDR3 bases: TGTGCCAGCAGCCCTAGGGGTCCCGGGGAGCTGTTTTTT.

This chain uses TRBV6-5 with TRBJ1-6, with 9 bases identical to TRBD1. V lost 5 bases and J lost 8; bases outside the gene matches: 7. Germline V gene lookup returns CDR1 MNHEY and CDR2 SVGAGI. The CDR3 is 15 amino acids. The CDR3 protein is CASSQTGGRDSPLHF. The CDR3 bases are TGTGCCAGCAGTCAGACAGGGGGGAGAGATTCACCCCTCCACTTT.

This chain uses TRBV6-5 with TRBJ1-4, with D possibly being TRBD1 (5 bases). Trimming removed 8 bases from V and 7 bases from J, with 14 bases in between. The CDR3 runs to 13 residues. The germline V gene encodes CDR1 MNHEY and CDR2 SVGAGI. The CDR3 DNA is TGTGCCAGCCGGATCGGGGGAAGTGAAAAACTGTTTTTT. Amino acids: CASRIGGSEKLFF.

CDR3 sequence: CSSGRGTEAFF. The CDR3 DNA is TGCAGCTCCGGCAGGGGCACTGAAGCTTTCTTT. The rearrangement uses TRBV29-1 and TRBJ1-1, with D possibly being TRBD1 (6 bases). Germline lookup yields CDR1 SQVTM and CDR2 ANQGSEA. The V end was cut by 8 bases, the J end by 4 bases, with 11 bases between. The CDR3 loop spans 11 amino acids.

The genes are TRBV11-2 and TRBJ1-6; 7 bases are shared with TRBD1. J lost 3 bases, V lost 4 bases, and 3 bases had no gene match. Germline V gene sequence: CDR1 SGHAT, CDR2 FQNNGV. The CDR3 loop spans 15 amino acids. The CDR3 is CASSSQGVYNSPLHF. The CDR3 coding sequence is TGTGCCAGCAGCTCGCAGGGGGTCTATAATTCACCCCTCCACTTT.

In its sample, this clone was seen once. The chain uses TRBV19 and TRBJ1-6, with D maybe TRBD1 (5 bases). Germline V gene data show CDR1 as LNHDA and CDR2 as SQIVND (reference sequence). The CDR3 has 14 residues. Trimming removed 3 bases from V and 13 bases from J, with 16 bases in between. CDR3 DNA sequence: TGTGCCAGTAGTATTCAGGGCTCCTCGGACCCCCTCCACTTT. It specifies CASSIQGSSDPLHF.

The chain carries TRBV7-2 and TRBJ1-2, with 7 positions matching TRBD1. The trim removed 2 bases at V and 0 bases at J, leaving 9 bases unmatched. There are 17 residues in the CDR3. CDR1 is SGHTA, CDR2 FQGNSA, per germline. The CDR3 nucleotides read TGTGCCAGCAGCTTATCACGGGGACAGTCGACTAACTATGGCTACACCTTC. Encoded protein: CASSLSRGQSTNYGYTF.